This T cell receptor beta chain derives from a study of CDR3 diversity in severe acne. TCRdb reanalysed the PCR reads using MiXCR and keeps one entry per CDR3 protein. There are 90,000 or so distinct CDR3 sequences in the sample; over 45% occur only once, and roughly a tenth lies in the top ten. This CDR3 is 15 amino acids long. Trimming removed 7 bases from V and 1 base from J; junction bases left unmatched: 4. CDR1 is KGHDR, CDR2 SFDVKD, per germline. The sequence derives from a male donor in good health, serving as a control. This chain uses TRBV24-1 with TRBJ2-3, with 10 nucleotides matching TRBD2. The specimen was blood. CDR3 in DNA: TGTGCCACCAGGTTTACTAGCGGGGGCACAGATACGCAGTATTTT. Protein sequence: CATRFTSGGTDTQYF.